The present TCR beta chain was sequenced within a study of cytomegalovirus exposure and HLA in healthy donors. The PCR contained 60 Vbeta and 13 Jbeta primers. Profiling relied on immunoSEQ multiplex PCR, and the TCRdb table lists in-frame clones only, not all of them. This table has around 190,000 clones, about 80% appearing once. The trim removed 3 bases at V and 0 bases at J, leaving 5 bases unmatched. Per germline, CDR1 MNHEY and CDR2 SMNVEV (reference sequence). This CDR3 region has 17 residues. About this clone: Its antigen is not identified.

Study conclusions and caveats: Prior analysis indicated that the majority of TCR beta V segments exhibited productivity approximately 87% or approximately 30% of the time.

Sequencing used PBMCs. The sequence came from a woman in her thirties in good health and CMV-seronegative. This sequence joins TRBV27 and TRBJ2-2; 9 nucleotides line up with TRBD2. CDR3 amino acids: CASSFRLAGSNTGELFF. For the CDR3, the DNA is TGTGCCAGCAGTTTTAGGCTAGCGGGGTCGAACACCGGGGAGCTGTTTTTT.